The 8 T cell receptor beta chains in this list originate from one sample, sequenced in a study of regulatory T cells in long-lasting Graves disease. CDR3 regions were amplified by Arm-PCR using iRepertoire HTBI primers to build TCR beta libraries. TCRdb analysed the multiplex PCR reads with MiXCR anew, one entry per CDR3 protein. The sample carries 200,000 to 250,000 distinct CDR3 sequences, approximately 19% recorded once. Time point reported: newly diagnosed GD, antithyroid drugs for less than 3 months. The TCR library used RNA extracted from PBMCs. The same sample was also used in a study of T cells in Graves' hyperthyroidism and ophthalmopathy.

The sequencing used peripheral blood mononuclear cells (PBMCs), collected at new diagnosis, from a patient treated with antithyroid drugs. The receptors shown here come from a woman aged 30 to 39 with Graves disease.

This clonotype showed up many times. The chain uses TRBV11-2 and TRBJ2-5; D not resolved. The V and J ends lost 6 bases and 0 bases respectively, with 14 bases between them. The CDR3 runs to 15 residues. Germline V gene lookup returns CDR1 SGHAT and CDR2 FQNNGV. CDR3 sequence: CASSIGSSYQETQYF. The CDR3 DNA follows: TGTGCCAGCAGTATCGGCAGTTCGTACCAAGAGACCCAGTACTTC.

In its sample, this clonotype was seen many times. This chain connects TRBV5-1 to TRBJ1-4, with unresolved D. V gave up 0 bases and J gave up 8 bases, with 11 bases separating them. Germline-derived CDR1 and CDR2 are SGHRS and YFSETQ. This CDR3 has 14 amino acids. DNA for the CDR3: TGCGCCAGCAGCTTGGCCAGTGGGGAGGAAAAACTGTTTTTT. As protein: CASSLASGEEKLFF.

This clonotype was picked up many times. The chain employs TRBV27 and TRBJ2-7; 11 bases are shared with TRBD2. This CDR3 has 17 amino acids. J was trimmed by 3 bases and V by 6 bases; bases with no gene match: 13. Germline CDR1 MNHEY, CDR2 SMNVEV (reference sequence). As DNA, the CDR3 is TGTGCCAGCAGCTCCCTCGGGACTAGCGGATCCCTCTACGAGCAGTACTTC. This sequence encodes CASSSLGTSGSLYEQYF.

This clonotype has a count of ten or more. The V and J genes are TRBV12-3 or TRBV12-4 and TRBJ2-7, with 11 bases matching TRBD2. The CDR3 has 15 residues. The V gene end was trimmed by 4 bases and the J gene end by 4 bases; junction bases not matched to a gene: 6. The DNA of the CDR3 is TGTGCCAGCAGTTCAAGGACTAGCGGGCGTTACGAGCAGTACTTC. It yields the protein CASSSRTSGRYEQYF.

At least ten counts were recorded for this clonotype. The V gene is TRBV20-1, the J gene TRBJ1-2; possibly TRBD1 for D (5 bases). The length of the CDR3 is 12 residues. Germline loops: CDR1 DFQATT, CDR2 SNEGSKA (reference sequence). The V end was cut by 7 bases, the J end by 5 bases, with 14 bases between. The CDR3 sequence is CSGQGRAYGYTF. DNA for the CDR3: TGCAGTGGTCAGGGACGGGCGTATGGCTACACCTTC.

This clonotype has ten or more counts. The chain links TRBV7-2 to TRBJ2-1; 11 bases map to TRBD2. The CDR3 extends over 17 amino acids. Per the germline V gene, CDR1 is SGHTA and CDR2 is FQGNSA. With 5 bases clipped from V and 7 bases from J, the junction kept 13 bases outside the gene matches. For the CDR3, the DNA is TGTGCCAGCAGCGCCCGAACCGGACTAGCGGGCAAGAATGAGCAGTTCTTC. It translates to CASSARTGLAGKNEQFF.

This clonotype was recorded many times. The junction differs from germline at one of its ends, possibly a read error. This sequence joins TRBV9 and TRBJ1-3, with D possibly matching TRBD1 (5 bases). Germline V lookup: CDR1 SGDLS, CDR2 YYNGEE. The CDR3 is made up of 16 amino acids. The CDR3 DNA reads as TGCGCCAGCAGCCCCGACCGGGGCCTCTCTGGAAACACCATATATTTT. Its protein is CASSPDRGLSGNTIYF.

This clonotype was detected only a few times. A read error may be the cause here, since a much bigger clone is one base away. No conserved phenylalanine or tryptophan is present at the end of the CDR3, so a read error is the likely explanation. The chain joins TRBV11-1 to TRBJ1-1; no reliable D call. This CDR3 region has 12 residues. Trimming left V 6 bases short and J 6 bases short, with 11 bases between. Per the germline V gene, CDR1 is SGHAT and CDR2 is FQDESV (reference sequence). CDR3 sequence: CASRGWSAEAFL. In nucleotides, the CDR3 is TGTGCCAGCAGAGGGTGGTCAGCTGAAGCTTTCCTT.